One and the same sample provided the 30 T cell receptor beta chains below, sequenced in a study of T-cell memory formation after mild COVID-19. Via MiXCR, TCRdb re-called the 5' RACE reads, giving one row per CDR3 protein. The table shows roughly 340,000 distinct CDR3 sequences, with 20% to 25% occurring only once. The specimen sequenced was PBMCs or a T cell subset sorted from them (not recorded which). These receptors came from a man aged 18-30 years who had mild COVID-19 (a few samples of this study predate the infection). Cell type and time point are not known.

The rearrangement uses TRBV28 and TRBJ2-3; D call uncertain. Looked up from germline, CDR1 is MDHEN and CDR2 is SYDVKM. Trimming shortened V by 1 base and J by 8 bases, and 19 bases separated the two germline ends. The CDR3 sequence is 16 residues long. Here the CDR3 DNA reads TGTGCCAGCAGTTTATTTCTACAGAACCTCCCTGTTACGCAGTATTTT. It encodes CASSLFLQNLPVTQYF.

This clonotype was picked up one time. The rearrangement joins TRBV3-1 to TRBJ1-2; 7 bases match TRBD1. The CDR3 extends over 16 amino acids. CDR1 and CDR2 from the germline V gene are LGHDT and YNNKEL (reference sequence). The J segment lost 9 bases and the V segment lost 4 bases, leaving 17 bases of the junction unmatched. CDR3 DNA: TGTGCCAGCAGCCGCCCAGACAGGGACATCAGGGATTGCTACACCTTC. Protein sequence: CASSRPDRDIRDCYTF.

The J gene is TRBJ1-5, the V gene TRBV20-1; D is unclear. Germline values: CDR1 DFQATT, CDR2 SNEGSKA (reference sequence). The CDR3 is 11 residues long. The V gene lost 6 bases and the J gene lost 5 bases, with 8 bases spanning the gap. The CDR3 nucleotides are TGCAGTGCCACCGGGGATCAGCCCCAGCATTTT. Protein sequence: CSATGDQPQHF.

This clonotype came up a few times. V usage is TRBV5-1 and J usage is TRBJ2-2, with D perhaps matching TRBD1 (6 bases). This CDR3 is built from 14 residues. Germline CDR1 and CDR2: SGHRS and YFSETQ. V was shortened by 1 base and J by 7 bases, with 11 bases between the two germline ends. The CDR3 coding sequence is TGCGCCAGCAGCTTGACAGGGATTGGCGGGGAGCTGTTTTTT. It specifies CASSLTGIGGELFF. Complete variable domain (other parts from reference TRBV5-1 and TRBJ2-2): KAGVTQTPRYLIKTRGQQVTLSCSPISGHRSVSWYQQTPGQGLQFLFEYFSETQRNKGNFPGRFSGRQFSNSRSEMNVSTLELGDSALYLCASSLTGIGGELFFGEGSRLTVL.

CDR3 region: CASSGQAYTEAFF. As DNA, the CDR3 is TGTGCCAGCTCCGGACAGGCCTACACTGAAGCTTTCTTT. The chain uses TRBV12-3 or TRBV12-4 and TRBJ1-1; 7 nucleotides align to TRBD1. The CDR3 sequence is 13 residues long. The ends lost 8 bases at V and 3 bases at J; junction bases unmatched: 6.

The chain employs TRBV7-3 and TRBJ2-1, with 9 bases lining up with TRBD2. The germline V gene encodes CDR1 SGHTA and CDR2 FQGTGA. The CDR3 runs 14 residues. V was clipped by 7 bases and J by 4 bases; unmatched bases: 5. Here the CDR3 DNA reads TGTGCCAGCAATAGCGGGGGCCCATACAATGAGCAGTTCTTC. Amino acid sequence: CASNSGGPYNEQFF. Together with reference TRBV7-3 and TRBJ2-1, the CDR3 gives the full variable domain: GAGVSQTPSNKVTEKGKYVELRCDPISGHTALYWYRQSLGQGPEFLIYFQGTGAADDSGLPNDRFFAVRPEGSVSTLKIQRTERGDSAVYLCASNSGGPYNEQFFGPGTRLTVL.

This clonotype turned up a few times. The rearrangement joins TRBV9 to TRBJ2-7; 8 bases are shared with TRBD1. The CDR3 contains 15 residues. Germline V gives CDR1 SGDLS, CDR2 YYNGEE. The ends lost 3 bases at V and 3 bases at J; junction bases unmatched: 8. The CDR3 spells CASSAETGGYYEQYF. CDR3 DNA: TGTGCCAGCAGCGCAGAAACAGGGGGGTACTACGAGCAGTACTTC.

This clonotype was picked up one time. Germline and junction disagree at one end, which may indicate a read error. The V call is TRBV12-3 or TRBV12-4, the J call TRBJ1-1; TRBD1 might be the D (6 bases). The CDR3 has 14 amino acids. The CDR3: CDSSRDRSNTEAFF. CDR3 DNA sequence: TGTGACAGCAGTCGCGACAGGTCGAACACTGAAGCTTTCTTT.

This clonotype was counted between two and nine times. The chain employs TRBV11-2 and TRBJ2-3; TRBD2 aligns across 13 bases. The trim removed 5 bases at V and 4 bases at J, leaving 6 bases unmatched. This CDR3 is built from 16 residues. Germline V gene lookup returns CDR1 SGHAT and CDR2 FQNNGV. In DNA form, the CDR3 reads TGTGCCAGCAGCCTGCGACTAGCGGGGGGACCAGATACGCAGTATTTT. This codes for CASSLRLAGGPDTQYF.

The rearrangement joins TRBV29-1 to TRBJ1-2; TRBD1 might be the D (5 bases). The CDR3 has 11 amino acids. CDR1 is SQVTM, CDR2 ANQGSEA, per germline. V gave up 1 base and J gave up 10 bases, with 10 bases separating them. The CDR3 reads CSVEGDLLYTF. CDR3 nucleotides: TGCAGCGTTGAAGGGGACCTCCTCTACACCTTC.

This clonotype was observed at least ten times. The chain is built from TRBV29-1 and TRBJ2-1, with D perhaps being TRBD1 or TRBD2 (5 bases each). The germline gives CDR1 SQVTM, CDR2 ANQGSEA. CDR3 length equals 13 residues. Deletions cut 4 bases from V and 0 bases from J, with 7 bases between. CDR3 nucleotide sequence: TGCAGCGTTGCAGGGAGCTCCTACAATGAGCAGTTCTTC. The encoded protein is CSVAGSSYNEQFF.

This clonotype was counted between two and nine times. The chain couples TRBV5-1 to TRBJ2-1, with TRBD2 identical over 8 bases. The CDR3 spans 15 residues. Germline trimming cut 5 bases from V and 2 bases from J; bases unmatched to any gene: 6. CDR1 SGHRS and CDR2 YFSETQ come from the germline V gene. The CDR3 nucleotides read TGCGCCAGCAGAACCCCCGGGGGGGCCTACAATGAGCAGTTCTTC. Translation: CASRTPGGAYNEQFF.

CDR3 nucleotides: TGTGCCAGCAGCTCACTATCGGGGGGGAAAGATACGCAGTATTTT. Its translation: CASSSLSGGKDTQYF. J is TRBJ2-3 and V is TRBV7-2; 8 nucleotides agree with TRBD2. The germline V gene has CDR1 SGHTA and CDR2 FQGNSA. The CDR3 spans 15 residues. The ends lost 4 bases at V and 5 bases at J; junction bases unmatched: 8.

The gene calls are TRBV7-3 and TRBJ2-2; 8 bases align to TRBD2. This CDR3 spans 15 amino acids. Trimming took 3 bases from V and 6 from J; bases not matched to a gene: 6. Per germline, CDR1 SGHTA and CDR2 FQGTGA. The DNA for the CDR3 is TGTGCCAGCAGCTTGACGAGCGGGGGCTCCGGGGAGCTGTTTTTT. It codes for CASSLTSGGSGELFF. The full variable domain, with the rest looked up from reference TRBV7-3 and TRBJ2-2, is GAGVSQTPSNKVTEKGKYVELRCDPISGHTALYWYRQSLGQGPEFLIYFQGTGAADDSGLPNDRFFAVRPEGSVSTLKIQRTERGDSAVYLCASSLTSGGSGELFFGEGSRLTVL.

This clonotype occurred a few times. The chain links TRBV6-6 to TRBJ2-2; D call uncertain. Germline lookup yields CDR1 MNHNY and CDR2 SVGAGI (reference sequence). The CDR3 has 12 amino acids. With 4 bases removed from V and 6 bases from J, the gap between germline ends came to 6 bases. The CDR3 region is CASSFDAGELFF. CDR3 bases: TGTGCCAGCAGTTTCGACGCCGGGGAGCTGTTTTTT.

This clonotype was observed a few times. CDR3 DNA sequence: TGTGCCAGCAGTCCCACGGGACTAGCGGGGGGGTACTACAATGAGCAGTTCTTC. Its protein product is CASSPTGLAGGYYNEQFF. The J gene is TRBJ2-1, the V gene TRBV12-3 or TRBV12-4, with 16 bases that match TRBD2. Trimming cost V 5 bases and J 3 bases; bases outside gene matches: 7. The CDR3 length is 18 residues.

This clonotype was found a few times. The gene calls are TRBV7-2 and TRBJ1-6, with D hard to call. The germline gives CDR1 SGHTA, CDR2 FQGNSA. CDR3 length: 15 amino acids. The V end was cut by 0 bases, the J end by 10 bases, with 13 bases between. CDR3 loop: CASSLAQIGGSPLHF. In DNA form, the CDR3 reads TGTGCCAGCAGCTTAGCGCAGATAGGCGGCTCACCCCTCCACTTT.

J is TRBJ1-5 and V is TRBV5-1; D call uncertain. CDR1 is SGHRS, CDR2 YFSETQ, per germline. V was pared by 0 bases and J by 5 bases, with 9 bases between. The CDR3 is 14 residues long. The CDR3 nucleotides are TGCGCCAGCAGCTTGGTTGGCGGTTATCAGCCCCAGCATTTT. This codes for CASSLVGGYQPQHF.

This sequence joins TRBV10-3 and TRBJ2-5, with D hard to call. Trimming cost V 3 bases and J 5 bases, with 7 bases left between them. From germline, CDR1 is ENHRY and CDR2 SYGVKD. This CDR3 has 12 residues. The CDR3 bases are TGTGCCATCAGTGATATTCTCGAGACCCAGTACTTC. Translated: CAISDILETQYF.

This clonotype was observed a few times. The V call is TRBV4-1, the J call TRBJ1-2; 10 bases map to TRBD1. Trimming cost V 0 bases and J 6 bases; bases outside gene matches: 4. Germline-derived CDR1 and CDR2 are MGHRA and YSYEKL. The CDR3 length is 15 residues. CDR3 DNA: TGCGCCAGCAGCCAAGACCCCGGGACAGGGGATGGCTACACCTTC. Residues: CASSQDPGTGDGYTF.

This clonotype was counted between two and nine times. This chain links TRBV6-5 with TRBJ2-1; 10 bases match TRBD2. V was pared by 7 bases and J by 6 bases, with 9 bases of the junction left unmatched. Germline CDR1 MNHEY, CDR2 SVGAGI. The CDR3 is 15 residues long. CDR3 nucleotide sequence: TGTGCCAGCACTCTACTTAGCGGGGGGATCAATGAGCAGTTCTTC. Translation: CASTLLSGGINEQFF.

The chain has TRBV6-6 and TRBJ1-2; the D gene is possibly TRBD1 (6 bases). The CDR3 is 13 residues long. CDR1 and CDR2 (germline): MNHNY, SVGAGI (reference sequence). Trimming pared 5 bases from V and 4 bases from J, leaving 11 bases between. The CDR3 region has the DNA TGTGCCAGCAGTGGTGACAGGACCTATGGCTACACCTTC. Its translation: CASSGDRTYGYTF.

This clonotype was recorded a few times. CDR3 sequence reads: CASSQDLEGDYGYTF. CDR3 nucleotides: TGCGCCAGCAGCCAAGATCTGGAAGGCGACTATGGCTACACCTTC. The rearrangement joins TRBV4-3 to TRBJ1-2; no reliable D call. Trimming stripped 0 bases from V and 3 bases from J, with 11 bases between. Germline loops: CDR1 LGHNA, CDR2 YSLEER. This CDR3 is 15 amino acids long.

The table lists this clonotype with a few counts. The chain uses TRBV6-5 and TRBJ2-2; D could derive from TRBD1 or TRBD2 (5 bases each). This CDR3 is built from 13 residues. Trimming took 6 bases from V and 6 from J, leaving 11 bases between them. Germline-derived CDR1 and CDR2 are MNHEY and SVGAGI. The CDR3 loop reads CASRRGEAGELFF. The CDR3 nucleotides are TGTGCCAGCAGGAGGGGCGAAGCCGGGGAGCTGTTTTTT.

This clonotype occurred a few times. V is TRBV7-9 and J is TRBJ1-1; D gene uncertain. CDR3 size: 13 residues. Per the germline V gene, CDR1 is SEHNR and CDR2 is FQNEAQ (reference sequence). Trimming shortened V by 7 bases and J by 8 bases, and 17 bases separated the two germline ends. The CDR3 loop reads CASIMARPGEAFF. The CDR3 nucleotides read TGTGCCAGCATAATGGCCAGGCCCGGAGAAGCTTTCTTT.

The rearrangement uses TRBV5-5 and TRBJ2-7; possible D gene TRBD2, 6 bases. Per germline, CDR1 SGHKS and CDR2 YYEKEE (reference sequence). The CDR3 runs 18 residues. With 0 bases removed from V and 2 bases from J, the gap between germline ends came to 21 bases. The CDR3 bases are TGTGCCAGCAGCTTGGTCGGGGGATTGGTTTCACCTACCTACGAGCAGTACGTC. It translates to CASSLVGGLVSPTYEQYV.

In its sample, this clonotype was seen a few times. Written as DNA, the CDR3 is TGCGCCAGCAGCCAAGTGGGCGGGTACAATGAGCAGTTCTTC. It translates to CASSQVGGYNEQFF. The gene calls are TRBV4-3 and TRBJ2-1; a weak D match, TRBD2 (5 bases). The CDR3 has 14 amino acids. Germline CDR1 reads LGHNA; CDR2 reads YSLEER. Trimming took off 1 base at V and 4 bases at J, with 8 bases between the two ends.

The rearrangement joins TRBV5-1 to TRBJ2-2; the D gene could be TRBD1 or TRBD2 (6 bases each). The V gene lost 5 bases and the J gene lost 1 base, with 12 bases spanning the gap. The CDR3 spans 15 residues. Germline-derived CDR1 and CDR2 are SGHRS and YFSETQ. Here the CDR3 DNA reads TGCGCCAGCAGTGCCGGGGGCGGGAACACCGGGGAGCTGTTTTTT. Its protein is CASSAGGGNTGELFF.

The V call is TRBV4-1, the J call TRBJ1-1; D may be TRBD1 (6 bases). Per the germline V gene, CDR1 is MGHRA and CDR2 is YSYEKL. The CDR3 is 14 amino acids. V gave up 1 base and J gave up 1 base, with 7 bases separating them. The CDR3 DNA follows: TGCGCCAGCAGCCAAGTGACAGGGAACACTGAAGCTTTCTTT. Residues: CASSQVTGNTEAFF.

The chain has TRBV6-5 and TRBJ1-2, with 9 nucleotides matching TRBD1. The CDR3 loop spans 16 amino acids. Germline V gene sequence: CDR1 MNHEY, CDR2 SVGAGI. Losses at the gene ends were 6 bases for V and 2 bases for J; bases not matched to a gene: 10. Here the CDR3 reads CASRPIPGQGNYGYTF. The CDR3 bases are TGTGCCAGCAGACCGATCCCGGGACAGGGAAACTATGGCTACACCTTC.